This TCR beta chain comes out of a study of human T cells and chemical hapten exposure. Across the study: The use of 2% DPC on roughly 2 cm by roughly 2 cm of upper inner arm skin constituted sensitization. Study-wide points: The presence of alopecia in the donors means their immune response may differ from healthy people's.

Notes on this clonotype: Its antigen is as yet unknown.

Germline assignment: CDR1 SQVTM and CDR2 ANQGSEA. The junction had 13 bases not matched to a gene; V was cut back by 7 bases and J by 4 bases. The CDR3 runs 15 residues. In TCRdb, the RACE reads were re-called with MiXCR into one record per CDR3 protein. This sample has about 120,000 distinct CDR3 sequences, with 9% to 13% found just once. Indicated time point: patch test 1, 2 weeks after DPC sensitization. Sample treatment: therapeutic diphenylcyclopropenone sensitization with weekly scalp DPC. The input for sequencing was whole blood, taken in connection with sensitization to the hapten diphenylcyclopropenone (DPC). The rearrangement joins TRBV29-1 to TRBJ1-2, with TRBD1 identical over 9 bases. This receptor was identified in a woman between 45 and 60 years old with alopecia areata. Some clones in this sample may be carry-over from other donors' samples. The CDR3 loop is CSARTGAIFSYGYTF. In DNA form, the CDR3 reads TGCAGCGCACGGACAGGGGCTATCTTTTCCTATGGCTACACCTTC.